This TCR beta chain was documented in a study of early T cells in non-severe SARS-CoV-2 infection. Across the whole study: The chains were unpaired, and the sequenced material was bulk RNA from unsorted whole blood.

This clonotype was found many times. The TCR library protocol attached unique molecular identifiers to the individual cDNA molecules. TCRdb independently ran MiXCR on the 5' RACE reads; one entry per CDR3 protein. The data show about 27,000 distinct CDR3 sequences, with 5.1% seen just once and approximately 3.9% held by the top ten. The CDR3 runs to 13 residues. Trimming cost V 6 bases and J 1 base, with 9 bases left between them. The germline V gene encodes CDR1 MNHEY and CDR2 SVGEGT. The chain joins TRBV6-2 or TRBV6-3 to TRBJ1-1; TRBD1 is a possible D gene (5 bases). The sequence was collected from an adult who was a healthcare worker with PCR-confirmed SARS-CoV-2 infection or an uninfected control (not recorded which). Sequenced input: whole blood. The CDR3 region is CASSPQENTEAFF. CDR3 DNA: TGTGCCAGCAGCCCACAGGAGAACACTGAAGCTTTCTTT.